The entry that follows covers one TCR beta chain sequence. Its antigen remains unknown. This sample was taken from a study of CD8 T cells in ankylosing spondylitis. Study-level points and caveats: Matched synovial fluid from ankylosing spondylitis patients was reported to be enriched for disease-linked clones. Disease-linked clones bore a CD8+ phenotype, appearing relatively rarely in peripheral blood. Some of these motif variants have turned up before, in reports on reactive arthritis synovial fluid and blood. The study identified a TCR beta motif of under 10 highly homologous variants that appeared characteristic of ankylosing spondylitis blood.

TCRdb reprocessed the 5' RACE reads with MiXCR, giving one entry per CDR3 protein. The top ten hold approximately 14% of the sample, which has some 220,000 distinct CDR3 sequences, about 7% seen once. This receptor was obtained from a male donor with ankylosing spondylitis. Sample: blood, either unsorted or a sorted T cell fraction (not recorded which).

CDR3 region: CATSRVKTTGGFYEQYF. The CDR3 DNA sequence: TGTGCCACCAGCAGAGTTAAGACGACAGGGGGCTTCTACGAGCAGTACTTC. This chain links TRBV15 with TRBJ2-7; 10 nucleotides match TRBD1. V was pared by 1 base and J by 3 bases, with 9 bases of the junction left unmatched. The CDR3 loop spans 17 amino acids. The germline V gene encodes CDR1 LNHNV and CDR2 YYDKDF (reference sequence).